A single T cell receptor beta chain is shown here with its context. The antigen is not known. These data originate in a study of T-cell memory formation after mild COVID-19. Study-wide results and limits: Detection of some responders pre-infection suggested pre-existing cross-reactive memory T cells participated.

From germline, CDR1 is ENHRY and CDR2 SYGVKD. V trimming: 3 bases; J trimming: 4 bases; junction bases outside the gene matches: 9. CDR3 length: 16 amino acids. 5'RACE primed at constant segments yielded TCR alpha and TCR beta cDNA libraries bearing sample barcodes and UMIs. TCRdb reprocessed the 5' RACE reads via MiXCR and lists one record per CDR3 protein. This sample carries roughly 100,000 distinct CDR3 sequences, less than 15% of them seen once, and the ten largest clones take roughly two fifths. The TCR comes from a man between 18 and 35 years old who had mild COVID-19 (a few samples of this study predate the infection). Cell type and time point are not known. Sequenced: PBMCs or a T cell subset sorted from them (not recorded which). The J gene is TRBJ1-2, the V gene TRBV10-3, with TRBD1 identical over 9 bases. In DNA form, the CDR3 reads TGTGCCATCAGTGAAGGGTCGACAGGGGGTGGCTATGGCTACACCTTC. Protein: CAISEGSTGGGYGYTF.